Following are 24 T cell receptor beta chains from one sample sequenced in a study of T cell repertoires in cytomegalovirus infection. TCRdb reprocessed the reads via MiXCR and lists one record per CDR3 protein. Of roughly 600,000 distinct CDR3 sequences detected, approximately 24% appear once; the ten largest clones hold 8%. Sequenced sample: CD8+ T cells from PBMCs. These receptors all come from a human donor in good health (CMV status not recorded). Some clones in this sample may be carry-over from other donors' samples.

This clonotype occurred many times. The chain uses TRBV7-2 and TRBJ2-3, with TRBD2 identical over 10 bases. V dropped 3 bases and J dropped 4; count of bases not matched to a gene: 13. The CDR3 has 18 amino acids. Looked up from germline, CDR1 is SGHTA and CDR2 is FQGNSA. CDR3 bases: TGTGCCAGCAGCTTCCCAGCGGGGGGGCCTCGGTCCTCAGATACGCAGTATTTT. It specifies CASSFPAGGPRSSDTQYF. Complete variable domain (other parts from reference TRBV7-2 and TRBJ2-3): GAGVSQSPSNKVTEKGKDVELRCDPISGHTALYWYRQSLGQGLEFLIYFQGNSAPDKSGLPSDRFSAERTGGSVSTLTIQRTQQEDSAVYLCASSFPAGGPRSSDTQYFGPGTRLTVL.

The genes are TRBV29-1 and TRBJ2-1, with D perhaps assigned TRBD1 or TRBD2 (5 bases each). This CDR3 contains 13 residues. Germline CDR1 and CDR2: SQVTM and ANQGSEA. V shed 7 bases and J shed 9 bases, with 19 bases lying between them. The CDR3 loop reads CSARDGEGGEQFF. The CDR3 nucleotides are TGCAGCGCCCGGGACGGCGAAGGAGGTGAGCAGTTCTTC.

This clonotype appeared many times. The V call is TRBV7-8, the J call TRBJ1-5, with D unclear. Germline assignment: CDR1 SGHVS and CDR2 FQNEAQ. This CDR3 contains 12 residues. The germline V and J ends were trimmed by 3 bases and 4 bases, with 4 bases remaining between them. The CDR3 loop reads CASSFSNQPQHF. As DNA, the CDR3 is TGTGCCAGCAGCTTTAGTAATCAGCCCCAGCATTTT.

This clonotype was observed at least ten times. The chain has TRBV12-3 or TRBV12-4 and TRBJ1-2; 7 bases match TRBD1. Trimming at V came to 6 bases and at J to 1 base, leaving 14 bases not matched to a gene. The CDR3 totals 17 residues. The CDR3 DNA follows: TGTGCCAGCAGCTCGGAATCCGGGACAGTCATTAACTATGGCTACACCTTC. Translating it yields CASSSESGTVINYGYTF.

In this sample, this clonotype turned up a few times. The rearrangement joins TRBV29-1 to TRBJ2-3; D is unresolved. This CDR3 region has 15 residues. The germline V and J ends were trimmed by 2 bases and 1 base, with 13 bases remaining between them. Germline-derived CDR1 and CDR2 are SQVTM and ANQGSEA. Here the CDR3 DNA reads TGCAGCGTTGAATACCCCTATTGGGGCACAGATACGCAGTATTTT. It codes for CSVEYPYWGTDTQYF.

This clonotype was seen ten or more times. The chain employs TRBV7-9 and TRBJ2-7; the D gene could be TRBD1 or TRBD2 (5 bases each). V was clipped by 5 bases and J by 4 bases, with 15 bases between them. The germline gives CDR1 SEHNR, CDR2 FQNEAQ (reference sequence). The CDR3 covers 14 residues. CDR3 in DNA: TGTGCCAGCAGCGGGGACGGACGATCTTACGAGCAGTACTTC. Amino acids: CASSGDGRSYEQYF.

To note about this clonotype: Possible read error: a much larger clone is one base away. The J gene is TRBJ1-1, the V gene TRBV27; no definite D call. CDR3 size: 14 residues. Germline values: CDR1 MNHEY, CDR2 SMNVEV (reference sequence). CDR3 residues: CANSFTLPNTEAFF. CDR3 bases: TGTGCCAACAGTTTCACCCTCCCGAACACTGAAGCTTTCTTT.

This clonotype was recorded many times. The genes are TRBV7-6 and TRBJ2-7, with D hard to call. This CDR3 has 13 amino acids. Trimming took 4 bases from V and 7 from J, leaving 14 bases between them. The V gene's germline CDR1 is SGHVS and CDR2 FNYEAQ. The CDR3 nucleotides read TGTGCCAGCAGCTCGACACGGGTGGGGGAGCAGTACGTC. This encodes CASSSTRVGEQYV.

The chain uses TRBV7-9 and TRBJ1-1, with D perhaps TRBD1 (6 bases). This CDR3 comprises 12 residues. V was trimmed by 9 bases and J by 4 bases, leaving 12 bases between them. CDR1 is SEHNR, CDR2 FQNEAQ, per germline (reference sequence). CDR3 loop: CASETGLTEAFF. In DNA, the CDR3 is TGTGCCAGTGAAACAGGGCTCACTGAAGCTTTCTTT. The entire variable domain, with the rest obtained from reference TRBV7-9 and TRBJ1-1, is as follows: DTGVSQNPRHKITKRGQNVTFRCDPISEHNRLYWYRQTLGQGPEFLTYFQNEAQLEKSRLLSDRFSAERPKGSFSTLEIQRTEQGDSAMYLCASETGLTEAFFGQGTRLTVV.

CDR3 region: CASSWGSTNEKLFF. In DNA form, the CDR3 reads TGTGCCAGCAGTTGGGGATCAACTAATGAAAAACTGTTTTTT. V and J are TRBV27 and TRBJ1-4; no firm D call. This CDR3 is built from 14 residues. Germline CDR1 is MNHEY and CDR2 is SMNVEV (reference sequence). V was trimmed by 4 bases and J by 0 bases, leaving 6 bases between them.

A remark on this clonotype: A much larger clonotype is one base distant, so this may be a read error. This sequence joins TRBV12-3 or TRBV12-4 and TRBJ1-5, with a weak D call TRBD1 (5 bases). The CDR3 runs 16 residues. The CDR3 region is CATSLGGFGSNQPQHF. The DNA of the CDR3 is TGTGCCACCAGTTTGGGGGGTTTCGGGAGCAATCAGCCCCAGCATTTT.

This clonotype was counted ten times or more. The chain combines TRBV12-3 or TRBV12-4 with TRBJ2-7; perhaps TRBD2 as D (6 bases). The CDR3 sequence is 12 residues long. V dropped 4 bases and J dropped 5 bases, with 9 bases sitting between them. The chain's CDR3 is CASSSGRHEQYF. CDR3 nucleotide sequence: TGTGCCAGCAGTTCAGGGAGGCACGAGCAGTACTTC.

In regard to this clonotype: It may be a read error: a sequence one base away is much more abundant. The chain combines TRBV7-6 with TRBJ2-6, with 8 bases identical to TRBD1. This CDR3 is 17 amino acids long. Germline V gene sequence: CDR1 SGHVS, CDR2 FNYEAQ. Trimming cost V 5 bases and J 3 bases; bases outside gene matches: 9. CDR3: CASSQIVRGLGANVLTF. In DNA form, the CDR3 reads TGTGCCAGCAGCCAAATAGTCAGGGGGCTTGGGGCCAACGTCCTGACTTTC.

Ten or more counts support this clonotype. V usage is TRBV7-2 and J usage is TRBJ2-7, with D perhaps given as TRBD1 or TRBD2 (5 bases each). The CDR3 loop spans 14 amino acids. The V end was cut by 4 bases, the J end by 2 bases, with 12 bases between. In germline, CDR1 is SGHTA, CDR2 FQGNSA. CDR3 sequence: CASSSRDGAYEQYF. CDR3 coding DNA: TGTGCCAGCAGCTCCCGGGACGGGGCCTACGAGCAGTACTTC.

This chain joins TRBV3-1 and TRBJ2-5; D is undetermined. This CDR3 has 14 amino acids. The germline gives CDR1 LGHDT, CDR2 YNNKEL (reference sequence). V dropped 3 bases and J dropped 2 bases, with 10 bases sitting between them. The DNA of the CDR3 is TGTGCCAGCAGCCATCTTAGTGGGCAAGAGACCCAGTACTTC. Its protein product is CASSHLSGQETQYF.

This clonotype was picked up a small number of times. The chain has TRBV29-1 and TRBJ1-2, with a possible D match to TRBD1 (5 bases). This CDR3 has 13 amino acids. Trimming shortened V by 3 bases and J by 7 bases, and 15 bases separated the two germline ends. In germline, CDR1 is SQVTM, CDR2 ANQGSEA. In DNA form, the CDR3 reads TGCAGCGTTGACTTAGGGGTCTTGGGTGGCTACACCTTC. This sequence encodes CSVDLGVLGGYTF. Together with reference TRBV29-1 and TRBJ1-2, the CDR3 gives the full variable domain: SAVISQKPSRDICQRGTSLTIQCQVDSQVTMMFWYRQQPGQSLTLIATANQGSEATYESGFVIDKFPISRPNLTFSTLTVSNMSPEDSSIYLCSVDLGVLGGYTFGSGTRLTVV.

This sequence joins TRBV4-1 and TRBJ1-4, with unresolved D. Germline V gives CDR1 MGHRA, CDR2 YSYEKL. This CDR3 spans 16 amino acids. Deletions cut 0 bases from V and 0 bases from J, with 8 bases between. The CDR3 DNA reads TGCGCCAGCAGCCAAGAAAGAAGGGCAACTAATGAAAAACTGTTTTTT. Amino acids: CASSQERRATNEKLFF.

This clonotype was counted between two and nine times. This rearrangement joins TRBV20-1 to TRBJ2-1, with TRBD2 matching 7 bases. There are 13 residues in the CDR3. With V trimmed by 0 bases and J by 9 bases, 5 bases remained unmatched. Germline CDR1 reads DFQATT; CDR2 reads SNEGSKA (reference sequence). The DNA of the CDR3 is TGCAGTGCTAGAGAAGGACTAGAGATTGAGCAGTTCTTC. Protein: CSAREGLEIEQFF.

The chain has TRBV2 and TRBJ2-7, with a tentative D call TRBD1 (6 bases). CDR1 is SNHLY, CDR2 FYNNEI, per germline. This CDR3 spans 14 amino acids. Trimming took 6 bases from V and 4 from J, leaving 16 bases between them. The CDR3 protein is CASSSVVGTYEQYV. CDR3 nucleotide sequence: TGTGCCAGCAGCTCGGTCGTGGGGACATACGAGCAGTACGTC.

This sequence joins TRBV7-6 and TRBJ1-1; perhaps TRBD1 as D (5 bases). V was pared by 5 bases and J by 1 base, with 11 bases between. Germline V gene lookup returns CDR1 SGHVS and CDR2 FNYEAQ. CDR3 length equals 14 residues. The chain's CDR3 is CASSLDGTNTEAFF. For the CDR3, the DNA is TGTGCCAGCAGCCTGGACGGGACGAACACTGAAGCTTTCTTT.

This clonotype has just a few counts. The genes are TRBV6-1 and TRBJ2-3; a weak D match, TRBD2 (5 bases). The CDR3 is 16 amino acids. Per the germline V gene, CDR1 is MNHNS and CDR2 is SASEGT. Trimming cost V 5 bases and J 2 bases, with 17 bases left between them. Written as DNA, the CDR3 is TGTGCCAGCAGTCCCGTTGGAGCGGATGACACAGATACGCAGTATTTT. As protein: CASSPVGADDTDTQYF.

The sample holds a few counts of this clonotype. The CDR3 here is CASSFLTGDVNTEAFF. The CDR3 DNA reads as TGCGCCAGCAGCTTCCTCACAGGCGACGTGAACACTGAAGCTTTCTTT. The chain recombines TRBV5-1 with TRBJ1-1, with a weak D call TRBD1 (5 bases). The CDR3 is 16 residues long. Trimming cost V 2 bases and J 0 bases, with 14 bases left between them. Germline V gene lookup returns CDR1 SGHRS and CDR2 YFSETQ.

In its sample, this clonotype was seen a few times. This rearrangement joins TRBV6-2 or TRBV6-3 to TRBJ2-5; 11 nucleotides agree with TRBD2. The trim removed 5 bases at V and 6 bases at J, leaving 8 bases unmatched. CDR1 and CDR2 from the germline V gene are MNHEY and SVGEGT. CDR3 size: 15 residues. CDR3: CASSPTSGVTKTQYF. CDR3 coding DNA: TGTGCCAGCAGTCCGACTAGCGGGGTTACGAAGACCCAGTACTTC.

V gene TRBV2 combines with J gene TRBJ2-5; D is perhaps TRBD1 (6 bases). CDR1 SNHLY and CDR2 FYNNEI come from the germline V gene. This CDR3 spans 13 amino acids. V was shortened by 10 bases and J by 0 bases, with 12 bases between the two germline ends. The CDR3 DNA reads TGTGCCACCCGTGGGGACAACCAAGAGACCCAGTACTTC. Its translation is CATRGDNQETQYF.